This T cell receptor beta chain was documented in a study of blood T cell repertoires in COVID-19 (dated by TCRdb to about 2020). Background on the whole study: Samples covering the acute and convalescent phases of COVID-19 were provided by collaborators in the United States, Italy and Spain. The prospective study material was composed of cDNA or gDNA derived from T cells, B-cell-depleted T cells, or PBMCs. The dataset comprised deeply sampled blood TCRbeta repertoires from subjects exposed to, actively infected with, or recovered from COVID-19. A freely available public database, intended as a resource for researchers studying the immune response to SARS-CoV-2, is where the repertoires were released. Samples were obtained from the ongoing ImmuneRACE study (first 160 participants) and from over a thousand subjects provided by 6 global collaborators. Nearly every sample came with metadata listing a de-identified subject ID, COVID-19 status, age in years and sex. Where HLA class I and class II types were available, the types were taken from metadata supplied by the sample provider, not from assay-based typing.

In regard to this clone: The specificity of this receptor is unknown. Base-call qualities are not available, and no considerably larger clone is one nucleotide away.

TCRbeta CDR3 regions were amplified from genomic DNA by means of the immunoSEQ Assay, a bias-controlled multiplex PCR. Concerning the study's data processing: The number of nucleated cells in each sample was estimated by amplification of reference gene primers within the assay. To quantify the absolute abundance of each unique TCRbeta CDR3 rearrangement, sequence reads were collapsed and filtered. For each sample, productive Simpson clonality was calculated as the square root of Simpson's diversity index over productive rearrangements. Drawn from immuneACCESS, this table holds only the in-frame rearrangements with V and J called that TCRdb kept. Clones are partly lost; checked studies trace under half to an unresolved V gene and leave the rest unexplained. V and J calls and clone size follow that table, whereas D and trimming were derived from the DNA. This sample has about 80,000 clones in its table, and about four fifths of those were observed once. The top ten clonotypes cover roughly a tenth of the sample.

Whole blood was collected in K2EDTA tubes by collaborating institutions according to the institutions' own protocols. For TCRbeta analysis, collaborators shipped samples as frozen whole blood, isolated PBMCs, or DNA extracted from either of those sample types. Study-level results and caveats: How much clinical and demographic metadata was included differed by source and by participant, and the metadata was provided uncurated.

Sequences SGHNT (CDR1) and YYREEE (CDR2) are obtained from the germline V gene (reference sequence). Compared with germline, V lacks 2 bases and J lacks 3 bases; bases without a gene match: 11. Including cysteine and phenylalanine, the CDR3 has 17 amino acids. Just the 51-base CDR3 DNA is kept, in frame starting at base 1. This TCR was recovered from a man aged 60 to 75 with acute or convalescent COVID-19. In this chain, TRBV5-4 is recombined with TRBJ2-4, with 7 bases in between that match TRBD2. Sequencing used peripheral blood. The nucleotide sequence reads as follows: TGTGCCAGCAGCTTCTCGGGGGAGGGCCCTGACAAAAACATTCAGTACTTC. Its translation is CASSFSGEGPDKNIQYF.